The rows below give T cell receptor beta chains drawn from one sample of a study of T cells after yellow fever vaccination. TCRdb analysed the 5' RACE reads with MiXCR anew, one entry per CDR3 protein. This table has 60,000 to 85,000 distinct CDR3 sequences, roughly 6.9% appearing once. This sample comprised CD8+ T cells sorted from PBMCs, obtained 4 to 5 days after the first yellow fever vaccination. These receptors were taken from a man in his late teens or twenties who received the YFV17D yellow fever vaccine. The CDR3 runs from the conserved cysteine through the conserved F or W. D genes are given only for firm matches. Clone size is stated in some rows and not others, as once, few, many or a class when expanded.

D	size	V	J	CDR3	DNA
-	few	TRBV27	TRBJ2-1	CASSPPYGTAYNEQFF	TGTGCCAGCAGTCCCCCATACGGGACTGCCTACAATGAGCAGTTCTTC
-	many	TRBV12-3/TRBV12-4	TRBJ2-7	CASSSGNLIGEQYF	TGTGCCAGCAGTTCAGGGAATTTGATAGGGGAGCAGTACTTC
-	-	TRBV19	TRBJ1-6	CASSSTGNNSPLHF	TGTGCCAGTAGCTCGACGGGAAATAATTCACCCCTCCACTTT
-	-	TRBV4-3	TRBJ1-1	CASSQDRLNTEAFF	TGCGCCAGCAGCCAAGATCGGTTGAACACTGAAGCTTTCTTT
-	few	TRBV4-1	TRBJ2-5	CASRSDSQETQYF	TGCGCCAGCAGATCCGACAGCCAAGAGACCCAGTACTTC
-	many	TRBV4-3	TRBJ2-2	CASSQDHSNTGELFF	TGCGCCAGCAGCCAAGATCACTCGAACACCGGGGAGCTGTTTTTT
-	many	TRBV5-1	TRBJ1-1	CASSDGTDATEAFF	TGCGCCAGCAGCGACGGTACAGATGCCACTGAAGCTTTCTTT
-	many	TRBV6-1	TRBJ2-1	CASRPFTGEVPYNEQFF	TGTGCCAGCAGACCATTTACAGGAGAAGTTCCTTACAATGAGCAGTTCTTC
-	many	TRBV7-9	TRBJ1-5	CASSLGGQPQHF	TGTGCCAGCAGCTTAGGGGGTCAGCCCCAGCATTTT
-	few	TRBV12-3/TRBV12-4	TRBJ2-3	CASSPQQGPGADTQYF	TGTGCCAGCAGTCCTCAACAGGGTCCCGGGGCAGATACGCAGTATTTT
TRBD1	many	TRBV7-6	TRBJ2-2	CASSLLAWGQDIPGELFF	TGTGCCAGCAGCTTATTGGCGTGGGGACAGGACATCCCCGGGGAGCTGTTTTTT
TRBD2	-	TRBV4-1	TRBJ2-3	CASSQEVGGGITDTQYF	TGCGCCAGCAGCCAAGAGGTCGGCGGGGGGATCACAGATACGCAGTATTTT
-	-	TRBV18	TRBJ2-3	CASSPPYGASTDTQYF	TGTGCCAGCTCACCACCTTACGGAGCTAGCACAGATACGCAGTATTTT
TRBD1	-	TRBV6-1	TRBJ2-5	CASGKTGPQTQYF	TGTGCCAGCGGGAAGACAGGGCCGCAGACCCAGTACTTC
TRBD1	many	TRBV28	TRBJ2-1	CASSCGQGAHNEQFF	TGTGCCAGCAGCTGTGGACAGGGGGCCCACAATGAGCAGTTCTTC
TRBD1	-	TRBV27	TRBJ2-1	CASSFLGQGNYEQFF	TGTGCCAGCAGTTTTCTTGGACAGGGGAACTATGAGCAGTTCTTC
-	many	TRBV6-2/TRBV6-3	TRBJ2-1	CASSYSIWQFF	TGTGCCAGCAGTTACTCAATCTGGCAGTTCTTC
TRBD2	many	TRBV11-2	TRBJ2-1	CASSSRLAGGHEQFF	TGTGCCAGCAGCTCTAGGCTAGCGGGGGGCCATGAGCAGTTCTTC
TRBD1	many	TRBV20-1	TRBJ1-2	CSARDGDRGNYGYTF	TGCAGTGCTAGAGATGGGGACAGGGGAAACTATGGCTACACCTTC
TRBD1	many	TRBV20-1	TRBJ2-3	CSADRVASTDTQYF	TGCAGTGCTGACAGGGTTGCAAGCACAGATACGCAGTATTTT
-	-	TRBV19	TRBJ2-7	CASSPGSGGTYEQYF	TGTGCCAGTAGTCCGGGGTCAGGGGGGACCTACGAGCAGTACTTC
-	few	TRBV2	TRBJ1-1	CASSTKPGMNTEAFF	TGTGCCAGCAGTACGAAGCCCGGTATGAACACTGAAGCTTTCTTT
-	few	TRBV4-1	TRBJ1-5	CASSQEGGLSNQPQHF	TGCGCCAGCAGCCAAGAAGGAGGTTTGAGCAATCAGCCCCAGCATTTT
-	many	TRBV6-2/TRBV6-3	TRBJ2-2	CASSSQDRTTGELFF	TGTGCCAGCAGCTCCCAGGACAGAACCACCGGGGAGCTGTTTTTT
TRBD2	-	TRBV27	TRBJ2-7	CASASGGEGYEQYF	TGTGCCAGCGCAAGTGGCGGGGAGGGGTACGAGCAGTACTTC
TRBD2	many	TRBV5-1	TRBJ2-3	CASGSGAFTDTQYF	TGCGCCAGTGGGAGCGGGGCTTTTACAGATACGCAGTATTTT
-	few	TRBV7-9	TRBJ2-5	CASSIEGRARETQYF	TGTGCCAGCAGCATCGAAGGACGGGCCCGGGAGACCCAGTACTTC
-	-	TRBV7-9	TRBJ2-5	CASSLQGQETQYF	TGTGCCAGCAGCTTACAGGGACAAGAGACCCAGTACTTC
-	few	TRBV7-9	TRBJ1-2	CASSLGVWEYYGYTF	TGTGCCAGCAGCTTAGGGGTCTGGGAGTACTATGGCTACACCTTC
-	-	TRBV7-2	TRBJ1-2	CASSFSRVEPTNYGYTF	TGTGCCAGCAGCTTTAGCCGGGTGGAACCAACTAACTATGGCTACACCTTC
TRBD1	few	TRBV9	TRBJ1-1	CASSVVDRVNTEAFF	TGTGCCAGCAGCGTAGTGGACAGGGTGAACACTGAAGCTTTCTTT
TRBD2	few	TRBV7-2	TRBJ2-5	CASSLEGGGQETQYF	TGTGCCAGCAGCTTAGAAGGCGGGGGACAAGAGACCCAGTACTTC
-	many	TRBV7-2	TRBJ2-7	CASSLGGEDYEQYF	TGTGCCAGCAGCTTAGGAGGGGAGGACTACGAGCAGTACTTC
TRBD1	many	TRBV6-5	TRBJ1-6	CASRSQDRAFSPLHF	TGTGCCAGCAGAAGCCAGGACAGGGCTTTCTCACCCCTCCACTTT
TRBD2	-	TRBV5-4	TRBJ2-7	CASSGGLAAYEQYF	TGTGCCAGCAGCGGGGGACTAGCGGCCTACGAGCAGTACTTC
-	-	TRBV19	TRBJ1-4	CASSNPETTANEKLFF	TGTGCCAGTAGTAACCCTGAGACAACGGCTAATGAAAAACTGTTTTTT
TRBD2	few	TRBV18	TRBJ2-2	CASSPRSIAGANTGELFF	TGTGCCAGCTCACCACGGTCAATAGCGGGGGCGAACACCGGGGAGCTGTTTTTT
TRBD2	many	TRBV15	TRBJ2-7	CATSRGGGEQYF	TGTGCCACCAGCAGAGGGGGGGGAGAGCAGTACTTC
TRBD1	many	TRBV7-8	TRBJ1-1	CASSYRGRTEAFF	TGTGCCAGCAGCTACAGGGGGAGAACTGAAGCTTTCTTT
TRBD1	many	TRBV7-6	TRBJ2-1	CASSPGQGPYNEQFF	TGTGCCAGCAGTCCTGGACAGGGTCCCTACAATGAGCAGTTCTTC
TRBD1	-	TRBV5-1	TRBJ2-3	CASSPGTGWTDTQYF	TGCGCCAGCAGCCCCGGGACAGGTTGGACAGATACGCAGTATTTT
-	few	TRBV6-2/TRBV6-3	TRBJ2-1	CASSSIYSDDRTYNEQFF	TGTGCCAGCAGTTCCATTTATTCCGACGACCGGACCTACAATGAGCAGTTCTTC
-	many	TRBV12-3/TRBV12-4	TRBJ2-3	CASSPPDSTQYF	TGTGCCAGCAGTCCCCCGGACAGCACGCAGTATTTT
-	-	TRBV7-2	TRBJ1-2	CASSLSSGRGNYGYTF	TGTGCCAGCAGCTTATCTTCGGGCAGGGGAAACTATGGCTACACCTTC
TRBD1	many	TRBV7-2	TRBJ2-2	CASSSDRSGELFF	TGTGCCAGCAGCTCGGACAGGTCCGGGGAGCTGTTTTTT
TRBD1	few	TRBV25-1	TRBJ2-2	CASSENRGVTGELFF	TGTGCCAGCAGTGAAAACAGGGGGGTCACCGGGGAGCTGTTTTTT
-	many	TRBV27	TRBJ1-1	CASRGRSGLNTEAFF	TGTGCCAGCAGGGGTCGGAGCGGGTTGAACACTGAAGCTTTCTTT
-	-	TRBV4-2	TRBJ2-1	CAISPGRLHNEQFF	TGTGCCATCAGCCCCGGGCGACTCCACAATGAGCAGTTCTTC
-	many	TRBV27	TRBJ2-7	CASSLSGDPYEQYF	TGTGCCAGCAGTTTATCTGGGGATCCCTACGAGCAGTACTTC
-	many	TRBV7-9	TRBJ1-2	CASSVQGPYGYTF	TGTGCCAGCAGCGTACAGGGTCCCTATGGCTACACCTTC
-	few	TRBV7-9	TRBJ2-7	CASSLGPGGNSYEQYF	TGTGCCAGCAGCTTAGGGCCGGGCGGGAATTCCTACGAGCAGTACTTC